Listed below are T cell receptor beta chains from one sample, sequenced in a study of cytomegalovirus exposure and HLA in healthy donors. Using immunoSEQ multiplex PCR, the repertoire was profiled, and TCRdb retains in-frame clones only, with some absent. This repertoire shows roughly 190,000 clones, roughly an eighth found once; its top ten account for under 10%. Sequences were obtained from PBMCs. Receptor source: a man in his fifties in good health and CMV-seropositive. CDR3s include the opening cysteine and the closing phenylalanine or tryptophan. The D gene is left open where the match is weak. Clone size appears in some rows only: once, few, many, or a class for an expanded clone.

DNA	CDR3	D	V	J	size
TGTGCCAGCAGCGTAGAGGACTTCATTCGTGGAAACACCATATATTTT	CASSVEDFIRGNTIYF	-	TRBV9	TRBJ1-3	once
TGTGCCATCAGTGTAACAGGGGGCCTGAACACCGGGGAGCTGTTTTTT	CAISVTGGLNTGELFF	TRBD1	TRBV10-3	TRBJ2-2	-
TGTGCCAGCAGCTTAGCTGTGTCGGCAGGGCCTGAGACCCAGTACTTC	CASSLAVSAGPETQYF	-	TRBV7-2	TRBJ2-5	-
TGTGCCAGCTCACCAGATCATGAACCAACGAGTGGCTACACCTTC	CASSPDHEPTSGYTF	-	TRBV18	TRBJ1-2	-
TGTGCCAGCAGTCCCCTTACTAGCAACGAGCAGTTCTTC	CASSPLTSNEQFF	-	TRBV6-5	TRBJ2-1	-
TGTGCCAGCAGCAGACTAGCGGGGGCCACAGATACGCAGTATTTT	CASSRLAGATDTQYF	TRBD2	TRBV6-5	TRBJ2-3	-
TGTGCCAGCAGCTCAGACTCTAACTCCTACAATGAGCAGTTCTTC	CASSSDSNSYNEQFF	-	TRBV7-2	TRBJ2-1	-
TGTGCCAGCTGGTGGGGCCGAGGTTCACCCCTCCACTTT	CASWWGRGSPLHF	-	TRBV6-6	TRBJ1-6	few
TGCGCCAGCAGCTTGGCCCAATTGAGCGGGGGACGGGATGAGCAGTTCTTC	CASSLAQLSGGRDEQFF	TRBD2	TRBV5-1	TRBJ2-1	-
TGCGCCAGCAGTGGACAGGGGAGGAAAGATACGCAGTATTTT	CASSGQGRKDTQYF	TRBD1	TRBV10-1	TRBJ2-3	few
TGTGCCAGCAGTGAAGCTCTTGCAGGAACTAATGAAAAACTGTTTTTT	CASSEALAGTNEKLFF	-	TRBV6-1	TRBJ1-4	few
TGTGCCAGCAGTGAAGCGTCTGTCGGAGAAAACACCATATATTTT	CASSEASVGENTIYF	-	TRBV2	TRBJ1-3	-
TGTGCCAGCAGCCAGTTCTATGAGCAGTTCTTC	CASSQFYEQFF	-	TRBV5-6	TRBJ2-1	few
TGTGCCAGCAGCTTAGTGCCGGGCACTGAAGCTTTCTTT	CASSLVPGTEAFF	-	TRBV7-2	TRBJ1-1	few
TGTGCCAGCAGCTCTACAATAGCGGGGGGGCAAATAGATACGCAGTATTTT	CASSSTIAGGQIDTQYF	TRBD2	TRBV11-3	TRBJ2-3	few
TGTGCCAGCAGCACGCGACAGGGGGCGGGAGATACGCAGTATTTT	CASSTRQGAGDTQYF	TRBD1	TRBV11-3	TRBJ2-3	few
TGTGCCAGCAGCGTTGGGGAGGATACGCAGTATTTT	CASSVGEDTQYF	-	TRBV5-4	TRBJ2-3	-
TGCGCCAGCAGTGAGTCGAAGGGAGGAAATCAGCCCCAGCATTTT	CASSESKGGNQPQHF	-	TRBV10-2	TRBJ1-5	-
TGTGCCAGTAGTATAGACGAGGGGGGGGCGGGCAATCAGCCCCAGCATTTT	CASSIDEGGAGNQPQHF	-	TRBV19	TRBJ1-5	-
TGTGCCAGCAGTGAAGCCAGGGGTAGGAGCCAGCCCCAGCATTTT	CASSEARGRSQPQHF	-	TRBV6-1	TRBJ1-5	-
TGTGCCAGCAGCTTGGGACAGGGGACTAGCAATCAGCCCCAGCATTTT	CASSLGQGTSNQPQHF	TRBD1	TRBV7-6	TRBJ1-5	few
TGTGCCAGCAGCCCTGACGGCGGCGGTCTTCTTAGCAATCAGCCCCAGCATTTT	CASSPDGGGLLSNQPQHF	-	TRBV7-9	TRBJ1-5	-
TGTGCCTGGAGTGTAGGGCTAGCGGAAGAGACCCAGTACTTC	CAWSVGLAEETQYF	TRBD2	TRBV30	TRBJ2-5	-
TGTGCCAGCAGCACTCTTGCGGCAGGGGAAGGGTGGTCTAATTCACCCCTCCACTTT	CASSTLAAGEGWSNSPLHF	-	TRBV9	TRBJ1-6	few
TGTGCCAGCAGTCCGGACAGGGGGGGGGTCGGGGAGCTGTTTTTT	CASSPDRGGVGELFF	TRBD1	TRBV28	TRBJ2-2	few
TGTGCCAGTAGTGTGGACTTCCTCTATGGCTACACCTTC	CASSVDFLYGYTF	-	TRBV19	TRBJ1-2	few
TGTGCCAGCAGCGGCGGACAGGGTTACTACGAGCAGTACTTC	CASSGGQGYYEQYF	TRBD1	TRBV11-3	TRBJ2-7	few
TGTGCCAGCAGTATAAACGTCGGGGCTAGCGCCCAAGAGACCCAGTACTTC	CASSINVGASAQETQYF	-	TRBV27	TRBJ2-5	-
TGTGCCAGCAGCGTAGCCCTCAGTACCGGGGAGCTGTTTTTT	CASSVALSTGELFF	-	TRBV9	TRBJ2-2	-
TGTGCCAGCAGCGGGAGGACAGGGGAACGGCAAGAGACCCAGTACTTC	CASSGRTGERQETQYF	TRBD1	TRBV5-8	TRBJ2-5	few
TGCGCCAGCAGCCCGGGACTATCGGTCGCAGATACGCAGTATTTT	CASSPGLSVADTQYF	TRBD2	TRBV5-1	TRBJ2-3	-
TGTGCCAGCAGCGTAGGCTTCGGACAGGCCAGCTCCTACAATGAGCAGTTCTTC	CASSVGFGQASSYNEQFF	TRBD1	TRBV9	TRBJ2-1	few